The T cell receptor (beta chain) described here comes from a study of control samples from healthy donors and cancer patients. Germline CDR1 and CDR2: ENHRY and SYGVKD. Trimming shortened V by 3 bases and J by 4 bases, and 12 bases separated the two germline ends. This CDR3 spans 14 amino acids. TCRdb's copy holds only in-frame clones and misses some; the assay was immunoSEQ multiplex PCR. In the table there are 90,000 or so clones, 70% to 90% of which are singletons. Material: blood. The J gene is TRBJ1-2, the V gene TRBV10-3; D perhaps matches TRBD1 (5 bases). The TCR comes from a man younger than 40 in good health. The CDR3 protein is CAISDRGGGYGYTF. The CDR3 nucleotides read TGTGCCATCAGTGATAGGGGCGGAGGCTATGGCTACACCTTC.